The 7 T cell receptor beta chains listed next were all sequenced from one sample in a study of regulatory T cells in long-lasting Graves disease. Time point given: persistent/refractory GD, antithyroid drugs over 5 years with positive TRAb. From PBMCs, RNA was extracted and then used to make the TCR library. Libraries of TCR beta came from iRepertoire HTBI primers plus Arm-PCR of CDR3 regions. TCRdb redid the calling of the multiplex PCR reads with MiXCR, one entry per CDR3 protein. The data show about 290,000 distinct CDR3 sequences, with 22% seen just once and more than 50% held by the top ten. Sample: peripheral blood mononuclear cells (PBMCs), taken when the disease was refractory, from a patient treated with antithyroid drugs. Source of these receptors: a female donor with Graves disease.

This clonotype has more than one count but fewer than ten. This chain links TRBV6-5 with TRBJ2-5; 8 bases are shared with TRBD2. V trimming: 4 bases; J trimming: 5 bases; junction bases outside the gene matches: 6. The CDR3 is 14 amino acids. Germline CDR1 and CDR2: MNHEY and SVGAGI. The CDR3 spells CASSSLAGGETQYF. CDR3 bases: TGTGCCAGCAGTTCGCTAGCGGGTGGGGAGACCCAGTACTTC.

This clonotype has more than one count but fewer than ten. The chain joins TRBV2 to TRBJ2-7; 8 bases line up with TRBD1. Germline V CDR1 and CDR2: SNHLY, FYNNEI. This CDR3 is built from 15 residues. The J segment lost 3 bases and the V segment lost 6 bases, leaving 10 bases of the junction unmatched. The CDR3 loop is CASSMGQALLYEQYF. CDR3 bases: TGTGCCAGCAGCATGGGACAGGCCCTTCTCTACGAGCAGTACTTC.

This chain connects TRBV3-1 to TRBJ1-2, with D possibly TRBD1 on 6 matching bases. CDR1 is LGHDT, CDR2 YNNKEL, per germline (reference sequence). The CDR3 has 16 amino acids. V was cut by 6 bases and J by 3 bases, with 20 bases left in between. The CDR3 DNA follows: TGTGCCAGCAGTGCGGCCGGGGGCGGTCGGGACTATGGCTACACCTTC. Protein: CASSAAGGGRDYGYTF.

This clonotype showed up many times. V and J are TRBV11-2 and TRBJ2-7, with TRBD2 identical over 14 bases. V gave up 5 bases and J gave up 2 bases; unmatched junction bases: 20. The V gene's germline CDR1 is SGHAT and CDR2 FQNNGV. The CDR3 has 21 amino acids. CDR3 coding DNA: TGTGCCAGCAGCCGCGGGACAGACCCGGGACTAGCGGGAGAATGGACCTACGAGCAGTACTTC. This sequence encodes CASSRGTDPGLAGEWTYEQYF.

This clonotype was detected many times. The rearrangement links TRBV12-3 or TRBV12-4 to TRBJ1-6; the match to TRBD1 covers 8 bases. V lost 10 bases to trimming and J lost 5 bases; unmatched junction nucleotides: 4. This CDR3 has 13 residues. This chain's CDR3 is CATTTGDNSPLHF. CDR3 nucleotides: TGTGCCACCACGACAGGGGATAATTCACCCCTCCACTTT.

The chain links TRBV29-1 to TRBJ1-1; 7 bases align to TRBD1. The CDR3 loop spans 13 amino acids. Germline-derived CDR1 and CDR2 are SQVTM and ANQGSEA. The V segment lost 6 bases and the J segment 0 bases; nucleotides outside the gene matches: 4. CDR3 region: CSVAGQMNTEAFF. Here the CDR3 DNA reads TGCAGCGTGGCGGGACAGATGAACACTGAAGCTTTCTTT.

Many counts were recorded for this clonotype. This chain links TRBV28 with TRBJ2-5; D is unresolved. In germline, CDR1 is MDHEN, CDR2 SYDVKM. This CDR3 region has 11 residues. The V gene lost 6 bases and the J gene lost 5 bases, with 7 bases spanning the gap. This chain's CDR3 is CASRVSETQYF. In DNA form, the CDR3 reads TGTGCCAGCAGGGTGTCCGAGACCCAGTACTTC.